The 9 T cell receptor beta chains below were found in one sample sequenced in a study of T cells in pancreatic ductal adenocarcinoma. Here immunoSEQ multiplex PCR was the method, and the copy in TCRdb shows in-frame clones only, minus some. Here the sample spans about 5,200 clones, 88% being singletons. Selected pancreatic ductal adenocarcinoma patients had undergone surgery without neoadjuvant therapy. Sequenced input: pancreatic tumor tissue. The receptors here all came from a human donor with pancreatic ductal adenocarcinoma.

The chain has TRBV6-6 and TRBJ1-5, with 9 bases lining up with TRBD1. Germline V gene lookup returns CDR1 MNHNY and CDR2 SVGAGI (reference sequence). V shed 7 bases and J 2 bases; nucleotides not matched to a gene: 9. The CDR3 consists of 16 residues. The CDR3 bases are TGTGCCAGCAACAACAGGGACAGGGTTGGCAATCAGCCCCAGCATTTT. Residues: CASNNRDRVGNQPQHF.

The chain combines TRBV19 with TRBJ2-1; TRBD2 matches 11 bases. V shed 3 bases, J shed 7 bases, and the junction held 5 bases outside the gene matches. This CDR3 has 15 residues. Per the germline V gene, CDR1 is LNHDA and CDR2 is SQIVND (reference sequence). The CDR3 sequence is CASSIVSGGGNEQFF. The DNA for the CDR3 is TGTGCCAGTAGTATCGTTAGCGGGGGGGGAAATGAGCAGTTCTTC.

V is TRBV4-2 and J is TRBJ2-1; tentatively, D is TRBD2 (6 bases). The CDR3 has 14 residues. Germline V CDR1 and CDR2: LGHNA, YNFKEQ. The V gene lost 0 bases and the J gene lost 9 bases, with 12 bases spanning the gap. CDR3 DNA sequence: TGTGCCAGCAGCCAAGAACTAGCTCCCGGTGAGCAGTTCTTC. This encodes CASSQELAPGEQFF.

V is TRBV7-5 and J is TRBJ2-2; the D call in the table, TRBD1, was not verified against the DNA. TRBV7-5 is assigned pseudogene status. This CDR3 comprises 14 residues. CDR3 sequence reads: CASSFDSLLRELFF. CDR3 sequence (DNA): TGTGCCAGCAGTTTCGACAGCCTTTTGAGGGAGCTGTTTTTT.

The J gene is TRBJ1-1, the V gene TRBV6-1; D not certain. Germline CDR1 and CDR2: MNHNS and SASEGT. The CDR3 contains 16 residues. Trimming pared 1 base from V and 4 bases from J, leaving 16 bases between. CDR3 DNA sequence: TGTGCCAGCAGTGAAGTTTATCGGGGAGGCCCCACTGAAGCTTTCTTT. Translated: CASSEVYRGGPTEAFF.

The chain links TRBV7-9 to TRBJ1-5; 7 bases agree with TRBD1. Germline CDR1 SEHNR, CDR2 FQNEAQ (reference sequence). Trimming cost V 5 bases and J 0 bases; bases outside gene matches: 4. This CDR3 spans 15 amino acids. CDR3 residues: CASSPGDSSNQPQHF. CDR3 coding DNA: TGTGCCAGCAGCCCTGGGGACAGTAGCAATCAGCCCCAGCATTTT. The full variable domain, completed using reference TRBV7-9 and TRBJ1-5, is DTGVSQNPRHKITKRGQNVTFRCDPISEHNRLYWYRQTLGQGPEFLTYFQNEAQLEKSRLLSDRFSAERPKGSFSTLEIQRTEQGDSAMYLCASSPGDSSNQPQHFGDGTRLSIL.

The chain carries TRBV28 and TRBJ2-3; 8 bases agree with TRBD2. This CDR3 comprises 16 residues. Trimming at V came to 1 base and at J to 3 bases, leaving 6 bases not matched to a gene. Germline lookup yields CDR1 MDHEN and CDR2 SYDVKM. CDR3 sequence reads: CASSLLGAGGTDTQYF. The DNA of the CDR3 is TGTGCCAGCAGTTTATTGGGGGCGGGGGGAACAGATACGCAGTATTTT.

The gene calls are TRBV6-1 and TRBJ1-4; D gene uncertain. Germline-derived CDR1 and CDR2 are MNHNS and SASEGT. This CDR3 region has 12 residues. V lost 2 bases, J lost 5 bases, and 3 bases lay in between. The CDR3 region has the DNA TGTGCCAGCAGTGAAAGAAATGAAAAACTGTTTTTT. This encodes CASSERNEKLFF.

The J gene is TRBJ2-7, the V gene TRBV6-6; 8 bases are shared with TRBD1. CDR3 length equals 14 residues. Trimming took 6 bases from V and 1 from J; bases not matched to a gene: 5. Germline V CDR1 and CDR2: MNHNY, SVGAGI (reference sequence). CDR3 in amino acids: CASRGRQGSYEQYF. The CDR3 DNA follows: TGTGCCAGCAGGGGCCGACAGGGGTCCTACGAGCAGTACTTC.